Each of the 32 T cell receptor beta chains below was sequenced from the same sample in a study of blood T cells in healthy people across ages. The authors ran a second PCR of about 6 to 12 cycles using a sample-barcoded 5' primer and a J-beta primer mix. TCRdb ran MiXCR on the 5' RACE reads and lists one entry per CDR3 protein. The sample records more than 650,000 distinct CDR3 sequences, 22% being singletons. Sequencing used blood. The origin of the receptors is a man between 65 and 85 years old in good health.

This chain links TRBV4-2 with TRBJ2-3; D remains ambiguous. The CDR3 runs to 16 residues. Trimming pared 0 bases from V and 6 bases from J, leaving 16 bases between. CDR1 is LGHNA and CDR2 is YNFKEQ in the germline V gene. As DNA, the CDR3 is TGTGCCAGCAGCCAAGATGATGACCCCCTTTCGGATACGCAGTATTTT. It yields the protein CASSQDDDPLSDTQYF.

CDR3 loop: CASSLQDRTGTDTQYF. CDR3 coding DNA: TGTGCCAGCAGCTTACAGGACAGAACAGGCACAGATACGCAGTATTTT. V gene TRBV7-6 combines with J gene TRBJ2-3, with a weak D call TRBD1 (6 bases). V was pared by 2 bases and J by 1 base, with 13 bases between. Germline CDR1 is SGHVS and CDR2 is FNYEAQ. CDR3 length: 16 amino acids.

The CDR3 protein is CSYRTGTGGVGGNEKLFF. The CDR3 DNA reads as TGCAGCTACCGGACCGGGACAGGGGGCGTAGGAGGAAATGAAAAACTGTTTTTT. V is TRBV20-1 and J is TRBJ1-4; TRBD1 matches 12 bases. The CDR3 consists of 18 residues. CDR1 is DFQATT and CDR2 is SNEGSKA in the germline V gene (reference sequence).

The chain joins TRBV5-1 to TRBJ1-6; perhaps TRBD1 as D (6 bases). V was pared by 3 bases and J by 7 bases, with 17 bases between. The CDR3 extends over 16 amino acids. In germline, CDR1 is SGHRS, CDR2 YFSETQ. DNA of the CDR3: TGCGCCAGCAGCTGGGGCGTCGGACAGTCGAATTCACCCCTCCACTTT. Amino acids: CASSWGVGQSNSPLHF.

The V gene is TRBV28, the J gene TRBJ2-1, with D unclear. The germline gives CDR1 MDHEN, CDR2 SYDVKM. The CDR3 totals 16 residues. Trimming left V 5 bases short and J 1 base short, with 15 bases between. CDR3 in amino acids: CASSLNSRRSYNEQFF. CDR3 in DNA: TGTGCCAGCAGTCTAAACAGTCGGCGGTCCTACAATGAGCAGTTCTTC.

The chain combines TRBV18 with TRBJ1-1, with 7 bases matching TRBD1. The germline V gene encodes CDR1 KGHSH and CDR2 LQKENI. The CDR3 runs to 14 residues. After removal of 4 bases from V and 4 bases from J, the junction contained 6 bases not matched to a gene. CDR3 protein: CASSLDRETTEAFF. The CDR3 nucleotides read TGTGCCAGCTCACTAGACAGGGAAACCACTGAAGCTTTCTTT. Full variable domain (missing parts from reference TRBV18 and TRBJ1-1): NAGVMQNPRHLVRRRGQEARLRCSPMKGHSHVYWYRQLPEEGLKFMVYLQKENIIDESGMPKERFSAEFPKEGPSILRIQQVVRGDSAAYFCASSLDRETTEAFFGQGTRLTVV.

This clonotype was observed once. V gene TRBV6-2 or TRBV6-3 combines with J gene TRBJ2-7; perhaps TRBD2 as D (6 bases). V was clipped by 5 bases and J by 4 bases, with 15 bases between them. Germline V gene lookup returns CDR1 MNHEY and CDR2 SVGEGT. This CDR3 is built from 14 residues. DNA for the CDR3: TGTGCCAGCAGTCCTCTAACGGGGGTTTACGAGCAGTACGTC. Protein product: CASSPLTGVYEQYV.

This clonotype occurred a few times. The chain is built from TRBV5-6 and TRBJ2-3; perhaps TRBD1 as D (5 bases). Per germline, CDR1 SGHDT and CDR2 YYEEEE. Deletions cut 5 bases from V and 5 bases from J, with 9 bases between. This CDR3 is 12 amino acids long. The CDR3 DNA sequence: TGTGCCAGCAGACTTAGGGGAGATACGCAGTATTTT. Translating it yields CASRLRGDTQYF.

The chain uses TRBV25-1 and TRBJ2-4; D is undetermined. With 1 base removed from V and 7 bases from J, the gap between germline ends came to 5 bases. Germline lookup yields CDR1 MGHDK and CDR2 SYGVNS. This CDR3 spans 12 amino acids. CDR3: CASSESENIQYF. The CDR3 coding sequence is TGTGCCAGCAGTGAATCGGAGAACATTCAGTACTTC. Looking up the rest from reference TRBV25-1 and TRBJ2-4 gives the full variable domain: EADIYQTPRYLVIGTGKKITLECSQTMGHDKMYWYQQDPGMELHLIHYSYGVNSTEKGDLSSESTVSRIRTEHFPLTLESARPSHTSQYLCASSESENIQYFGAGTRLSVL.

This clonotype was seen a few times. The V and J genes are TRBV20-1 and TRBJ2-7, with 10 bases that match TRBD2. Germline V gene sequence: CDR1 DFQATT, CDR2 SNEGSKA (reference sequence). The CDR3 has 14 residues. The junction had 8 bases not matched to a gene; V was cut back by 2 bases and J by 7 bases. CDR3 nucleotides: TGCAGTGCTAGATTCGCTAGCGGGAGTCGGGAGCAGTACTTC. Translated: CSARFASGSREQYF.

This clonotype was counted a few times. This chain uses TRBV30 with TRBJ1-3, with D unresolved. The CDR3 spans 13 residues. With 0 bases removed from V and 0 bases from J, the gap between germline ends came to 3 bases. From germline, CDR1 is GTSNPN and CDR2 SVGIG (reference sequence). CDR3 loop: CAWSVSSGNTIYF. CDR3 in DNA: TGTGCCTGGAGTGTCAGCTCTGGAAACACCATATATTTT.

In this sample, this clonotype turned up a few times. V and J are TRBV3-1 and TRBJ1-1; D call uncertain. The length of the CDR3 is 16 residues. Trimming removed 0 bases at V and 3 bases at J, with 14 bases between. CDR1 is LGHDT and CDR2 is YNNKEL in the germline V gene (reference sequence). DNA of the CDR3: TGTGCCAGCAGCCAAGATCCCCCTAAGCAGGACACTGAAGCTTTCTTT. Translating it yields CASSQDPPKQDTEAFF.

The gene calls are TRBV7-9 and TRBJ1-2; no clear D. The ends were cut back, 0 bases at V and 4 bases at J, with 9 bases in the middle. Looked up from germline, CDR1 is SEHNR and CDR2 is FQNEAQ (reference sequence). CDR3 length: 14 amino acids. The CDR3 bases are TGTGCCAGCAGCTTAGCGAGGTCTCGCTATGGCTACACCTTC. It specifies CASSLARSRYGYTF.

The CDR3 protein is CSAPGTVYTEAFF. The CDR3 coding sequence is TGCAGTGCTCCAGGGACAGTCTACACTGAAGCTTTCTTT. V and J are TRBV20-1 and TRBJ1-1, with 7 bases lining up with TRBD1. Per the germline V gene, CDR1 is DFQATT and CDR2 is SNEGSKA (reference sequence). The V and J ends lost 5 bases and 3 bases, in that order; junction bases with no gene match: 6. This CDR3 contains 13 residues.

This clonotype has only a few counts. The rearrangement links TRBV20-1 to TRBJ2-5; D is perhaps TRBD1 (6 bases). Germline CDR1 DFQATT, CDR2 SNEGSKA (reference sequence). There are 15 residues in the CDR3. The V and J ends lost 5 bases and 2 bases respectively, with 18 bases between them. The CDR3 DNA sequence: TGCAGTGCTCCCAGGAACACGGACAGTCAAGAGACCCAGTACTTC. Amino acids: CSAPRNTDSQETQYF.

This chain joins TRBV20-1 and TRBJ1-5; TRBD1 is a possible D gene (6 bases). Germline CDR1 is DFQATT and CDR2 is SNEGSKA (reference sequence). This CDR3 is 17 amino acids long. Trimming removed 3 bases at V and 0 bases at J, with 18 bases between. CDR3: CSARTGTSSYSNQPQHF. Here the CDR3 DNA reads TGCAGTGCTAGGACAGGAACCTCGAGCTATAGCAATCAGCCCCAGCATTTT.

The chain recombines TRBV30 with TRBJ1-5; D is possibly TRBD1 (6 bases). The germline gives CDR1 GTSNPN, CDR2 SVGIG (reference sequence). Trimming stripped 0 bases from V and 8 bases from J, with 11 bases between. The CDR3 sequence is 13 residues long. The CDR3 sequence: CAWSVGGFEPQHF. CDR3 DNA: TGTGCCTGGAGTGTAGGGGGATTTGAGCCCCAGCATTTT.

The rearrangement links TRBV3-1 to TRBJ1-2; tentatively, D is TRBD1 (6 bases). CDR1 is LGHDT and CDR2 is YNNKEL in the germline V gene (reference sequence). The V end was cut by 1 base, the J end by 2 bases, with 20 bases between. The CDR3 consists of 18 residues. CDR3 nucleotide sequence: TGTGCCAGCAGCCAAGGTTCTAGGAGGGGCGACAGGAACTATGGCTACACCTTC. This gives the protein CASSQGSRRGDRNYGYTF. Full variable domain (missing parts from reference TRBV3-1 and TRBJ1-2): DTAVSQTPKYLVTQMGNDKSIKCEQNLGHDTMYWYKQDSKKFLKIMFSYNNKELIINETVPNRFSPKSPDKAHLNLHINSLELGDSAVYFCASSQGSRRGDRNYGYTFGSGTRLTVV.

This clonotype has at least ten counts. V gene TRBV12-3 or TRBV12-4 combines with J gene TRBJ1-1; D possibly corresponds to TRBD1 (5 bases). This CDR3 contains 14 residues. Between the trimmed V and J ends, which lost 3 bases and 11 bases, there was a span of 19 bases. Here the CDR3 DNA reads TGTGCCAGCAGTTTTCCTCGGGACCGCCCGTTGGCTTTCTTT. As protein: CASSFPRDRPLAFF.

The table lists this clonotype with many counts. This CDR3 reads CASRGTPDQPQHF. For the CDR3, the DNA is TGCGCCAGTCGCGGGACACCCGATCAGCCCCAGCATTTT. The V and J genes are TRBV5-1 and TRBJ1-5; TRBD1 is a possible D gene (6 bases). Germline loops: CDR1 SGHRS, CDR2 YFSETQ. The CDR3 loop spans 13 amino acids. The V gene lost 8 bases and the J gene lost 5 bases, with 14 bases spanning the gap.

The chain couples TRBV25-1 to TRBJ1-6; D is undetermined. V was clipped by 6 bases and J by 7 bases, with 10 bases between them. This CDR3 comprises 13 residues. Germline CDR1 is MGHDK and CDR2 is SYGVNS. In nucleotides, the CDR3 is TGTGCCAGCAGCCCGACCATGAATTCACCCCTCCACTTT. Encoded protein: CASSPTMNSPLHF.

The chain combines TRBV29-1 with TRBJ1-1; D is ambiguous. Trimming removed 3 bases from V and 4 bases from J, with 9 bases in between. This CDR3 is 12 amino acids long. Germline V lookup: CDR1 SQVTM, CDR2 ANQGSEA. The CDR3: CSVDVRSTEAFF. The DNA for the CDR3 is TGCAGCGTTGACGTCAGGAGCACTGAAGCTTTCTTT.

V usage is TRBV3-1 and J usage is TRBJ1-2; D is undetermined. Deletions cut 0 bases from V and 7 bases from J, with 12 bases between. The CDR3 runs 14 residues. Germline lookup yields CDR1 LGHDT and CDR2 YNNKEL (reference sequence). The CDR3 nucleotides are TGTGCCAGCAGCCAAGATGTGGGGAGAAGTGGCTACACCTTC. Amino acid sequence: CASSQDVGRSGYTF.

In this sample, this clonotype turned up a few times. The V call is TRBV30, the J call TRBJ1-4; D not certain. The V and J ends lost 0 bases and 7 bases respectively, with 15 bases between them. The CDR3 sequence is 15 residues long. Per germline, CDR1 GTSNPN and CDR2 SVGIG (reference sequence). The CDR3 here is CAWSVGVARGEKLFF. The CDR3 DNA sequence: TGTGCCTGGAGTGTGGGTGTCGCACGGGGTGAAAAACTGTTTTTT.

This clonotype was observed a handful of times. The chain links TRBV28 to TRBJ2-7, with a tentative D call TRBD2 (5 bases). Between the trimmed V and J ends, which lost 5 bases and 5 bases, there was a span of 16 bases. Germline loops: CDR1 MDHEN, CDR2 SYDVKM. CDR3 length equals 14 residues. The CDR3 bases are TGTGCCAGCAGTGGACGGGGTGCTGTCCACGAGCAGTACTTC. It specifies CASSGRGAVHEQYF. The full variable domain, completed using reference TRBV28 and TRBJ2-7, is DVKVTQSSRYLVKRTGEKVFLECVQDMDHENMFWYRQDPGLGLRLIYFSYDVKMKEKGDIPEGYSVSREKKERFSLILESASTNQTSMYLCASSGRGAVHEQYFGPGTRLTVT.

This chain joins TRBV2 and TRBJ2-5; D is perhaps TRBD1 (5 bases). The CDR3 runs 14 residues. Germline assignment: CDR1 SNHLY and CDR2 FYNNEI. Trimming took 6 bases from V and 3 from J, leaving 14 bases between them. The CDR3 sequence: CASSVQGAEETQYF. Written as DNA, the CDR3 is TGTGCCAGCAGCGTCCAAGGGGCCGAAGAGACCCAGTACTTC.

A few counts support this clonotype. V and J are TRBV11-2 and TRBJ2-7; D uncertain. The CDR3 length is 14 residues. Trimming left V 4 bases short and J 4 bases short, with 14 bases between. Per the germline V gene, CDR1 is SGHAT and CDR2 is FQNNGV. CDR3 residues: CASSSLRLSYEQYF. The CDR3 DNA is TGTGCCAGCAGCTCGCTTCGGCTCAGTTACGAGCAGTACTTC.

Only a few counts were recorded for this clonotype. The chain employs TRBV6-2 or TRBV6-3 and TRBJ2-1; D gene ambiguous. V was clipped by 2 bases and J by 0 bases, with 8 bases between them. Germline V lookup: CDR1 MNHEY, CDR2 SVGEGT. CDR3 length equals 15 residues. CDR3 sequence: CASSYGRSSYNEQFF. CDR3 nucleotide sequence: TGTGCCAGCAGTTACGGTCGGAGCTCCTACAATGAGCAGTTCTTC.

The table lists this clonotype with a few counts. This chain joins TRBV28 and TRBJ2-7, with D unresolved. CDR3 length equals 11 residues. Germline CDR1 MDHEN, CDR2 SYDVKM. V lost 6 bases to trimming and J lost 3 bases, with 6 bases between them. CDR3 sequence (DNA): TGTGCCAGCAGCGCTTTCTACGAGCAGTACTTC. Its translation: CASSAFYEQYF. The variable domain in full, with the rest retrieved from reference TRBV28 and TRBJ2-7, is DVKVTQSSRYLVKRTGEKVFLECVQDMDHENMFWYRQDPGLGLRLIYFSYDVKMKEKGDIPEGYSVSREKKERFSLILESASTNQTSMYLCASSAFYEQYFGPGTRLTVT.

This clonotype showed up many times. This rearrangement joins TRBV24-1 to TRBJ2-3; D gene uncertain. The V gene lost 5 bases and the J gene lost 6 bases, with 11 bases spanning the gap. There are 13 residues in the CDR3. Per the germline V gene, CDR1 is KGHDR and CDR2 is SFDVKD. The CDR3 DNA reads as TGTGCCACCAGTGGAAGCTTTACGGATACGCAGTATTTT. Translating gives CATSGSFTDTQYF.

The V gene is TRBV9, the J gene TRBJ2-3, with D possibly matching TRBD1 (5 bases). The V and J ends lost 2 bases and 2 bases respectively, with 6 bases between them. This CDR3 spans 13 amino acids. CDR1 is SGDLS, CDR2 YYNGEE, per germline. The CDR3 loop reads CASSVTVTDTQYF. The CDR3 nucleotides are TGTGCCAGCAGCGTGACAGTCACAGATACGCAGTATTTT. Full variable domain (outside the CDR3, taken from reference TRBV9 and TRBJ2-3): DSGVTQTPKHLITATGQRVTLRCSPRSGDLSVYWYQQSLDQGLQFLIQYYNGEERAKGNILERFSAQQFPDLHSELNLSSLELGDSALYFCASSVTVTDTQYFGPGTRLTVL.

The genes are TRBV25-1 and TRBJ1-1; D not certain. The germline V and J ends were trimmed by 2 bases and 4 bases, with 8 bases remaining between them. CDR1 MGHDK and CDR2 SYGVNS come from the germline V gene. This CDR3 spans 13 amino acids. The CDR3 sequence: CASSEQLGTEAFF. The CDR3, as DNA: TGTGCCAGCAGTGAACAGCTGGGCACTGAAGCTTTCTTT.